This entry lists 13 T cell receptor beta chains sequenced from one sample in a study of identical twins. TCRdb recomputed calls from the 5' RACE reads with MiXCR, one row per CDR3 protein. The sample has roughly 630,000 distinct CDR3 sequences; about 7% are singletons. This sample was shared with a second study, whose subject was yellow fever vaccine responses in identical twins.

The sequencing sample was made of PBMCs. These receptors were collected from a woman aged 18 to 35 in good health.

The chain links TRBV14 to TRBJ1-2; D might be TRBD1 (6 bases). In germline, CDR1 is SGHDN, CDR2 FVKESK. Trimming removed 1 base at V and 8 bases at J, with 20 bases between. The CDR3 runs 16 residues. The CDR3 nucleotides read TGTGCCAGCAGCCAAGTTGGGACATTAGGTGATAGGGGCTACACCTTC. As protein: CASSQVGTLGDRGYTF.

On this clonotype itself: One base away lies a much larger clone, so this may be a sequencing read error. CDR3 amino acids: CSAVRDLSSYNEQFF. DNA for the CDR3: TGCAGTGCCGTGAGGGACTTAAGCTCCTACAATGAGCAGTTCTTC. This chain connects TRBV20-1 to TRBJ2-1, with a weak D call TRBD2 (6 bases). Germline V gene lookup returns CDR1 DFQATT and CDR2 SNEGSKA (reference sequence). CDR3 length: 15 residues. V shed 6 bases and J shed 0 bases, with 15 bases lying between them.

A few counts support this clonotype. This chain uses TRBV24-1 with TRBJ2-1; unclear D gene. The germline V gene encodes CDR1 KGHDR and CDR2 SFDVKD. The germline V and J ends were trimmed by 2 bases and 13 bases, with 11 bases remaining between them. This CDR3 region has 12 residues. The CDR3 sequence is CATSDSASHQFF. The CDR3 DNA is TGTGCCACCAGTGATTCTGCATCTCACCAGTTCTTC.

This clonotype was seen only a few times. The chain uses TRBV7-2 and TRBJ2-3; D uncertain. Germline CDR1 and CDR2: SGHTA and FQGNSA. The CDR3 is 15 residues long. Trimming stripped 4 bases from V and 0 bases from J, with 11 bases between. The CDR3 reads CASSSSPQSTDTQYF. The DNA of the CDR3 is TGTGCCAGCAGCTCCTCACCACAGAGCACAGATACGCAGTATTTT.

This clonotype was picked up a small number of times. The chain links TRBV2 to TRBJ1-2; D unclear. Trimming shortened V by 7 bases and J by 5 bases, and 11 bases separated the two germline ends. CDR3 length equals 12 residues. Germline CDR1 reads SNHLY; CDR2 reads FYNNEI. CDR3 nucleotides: TGTGCCAGCACCGGGGATGGGTATGGCTACACCTTC. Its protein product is CASTGDGYGYTF.

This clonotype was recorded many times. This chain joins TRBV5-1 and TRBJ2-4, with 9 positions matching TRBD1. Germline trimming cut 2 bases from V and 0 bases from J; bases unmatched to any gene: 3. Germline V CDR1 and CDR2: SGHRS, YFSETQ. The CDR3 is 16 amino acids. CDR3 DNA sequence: TGCGCCAGCAGCTTTGACAGGGGGACAGCCAAAAACATTCAGTACTTC. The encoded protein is CASSFDRGTAKNIQYF.

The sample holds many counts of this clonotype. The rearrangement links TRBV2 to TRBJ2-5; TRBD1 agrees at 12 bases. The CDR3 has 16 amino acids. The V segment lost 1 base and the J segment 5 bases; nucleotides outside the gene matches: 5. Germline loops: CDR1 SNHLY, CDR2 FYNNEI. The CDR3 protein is CASSEGDRGLGETQYF. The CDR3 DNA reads TGTGCCAGCAGTGAAGGGGACAGGGGGCTTGGGGAGACCCAGTACTTC.

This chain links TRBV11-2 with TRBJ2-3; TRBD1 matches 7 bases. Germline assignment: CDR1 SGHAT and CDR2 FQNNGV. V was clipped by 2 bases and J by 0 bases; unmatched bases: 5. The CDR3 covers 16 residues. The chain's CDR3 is CASSLRDRVSTDTQYF. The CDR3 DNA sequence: TGTGCCAGCAGCTTAAGAGACAGGGTTAGCACAGATACGCAGTATTTT.

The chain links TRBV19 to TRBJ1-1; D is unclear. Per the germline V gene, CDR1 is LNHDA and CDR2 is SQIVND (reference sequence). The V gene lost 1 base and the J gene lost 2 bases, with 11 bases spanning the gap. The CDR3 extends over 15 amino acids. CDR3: CASSIASGSNTEAFF. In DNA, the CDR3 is TGTGCCAGTAGTATAGCATCGGGGAGTAACACTGAAGCTTTCTTT.

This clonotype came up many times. The CDR3 here is CASSPTGLVGKTEAFF. The CDR3 DNA sequence: TGTGCCAGCAGCCCGACAGGGCTGGTGGGGAAAACTGAAGCTTTCTTT. This chain links TRBV7-9 with TRBJ1-1, with 7 bases aligning to TRBD1. CDR1 is SEHNR and CDR2 is FQNEAQ in the germline V gene (reference sequence). After removal of 5 bases from V and 5 bases from J, the junction contained 14 bases not matched to a gene. The CDR3 has 16 residues.

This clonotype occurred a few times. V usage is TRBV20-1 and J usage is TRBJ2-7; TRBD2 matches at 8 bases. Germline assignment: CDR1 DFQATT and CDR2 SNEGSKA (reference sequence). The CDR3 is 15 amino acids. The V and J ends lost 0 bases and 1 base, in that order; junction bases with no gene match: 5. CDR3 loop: CSARDLGTSSYEQYF. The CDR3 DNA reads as TGCAGTGCTAGAGATCTCGGGACTAGTTCCTACGAGCAGTACTTC.

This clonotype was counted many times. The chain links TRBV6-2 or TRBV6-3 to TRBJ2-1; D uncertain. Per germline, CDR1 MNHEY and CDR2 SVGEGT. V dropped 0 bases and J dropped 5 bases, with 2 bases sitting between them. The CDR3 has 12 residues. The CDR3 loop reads CASSYSNNEQFF. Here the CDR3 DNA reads TGTGCCAGCAGTTACTCGAACAATGAGCAGTTCTTC.

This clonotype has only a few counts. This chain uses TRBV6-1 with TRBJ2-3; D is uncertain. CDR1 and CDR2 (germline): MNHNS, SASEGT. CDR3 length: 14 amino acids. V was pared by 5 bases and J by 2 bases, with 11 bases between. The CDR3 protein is CASSRRPPTDTQYF. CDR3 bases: TGTGCCAGCAGTCGGCGGCCCCCCACAGATACGCAGTATTTT.